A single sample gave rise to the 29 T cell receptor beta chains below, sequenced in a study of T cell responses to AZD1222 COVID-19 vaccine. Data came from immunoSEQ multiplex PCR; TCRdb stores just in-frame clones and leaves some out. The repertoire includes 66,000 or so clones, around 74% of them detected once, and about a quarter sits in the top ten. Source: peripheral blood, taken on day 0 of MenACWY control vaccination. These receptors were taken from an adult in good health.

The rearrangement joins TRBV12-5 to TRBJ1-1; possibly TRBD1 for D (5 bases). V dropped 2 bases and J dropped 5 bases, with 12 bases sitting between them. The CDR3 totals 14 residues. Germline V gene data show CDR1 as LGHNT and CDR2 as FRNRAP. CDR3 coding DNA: TGTGCTAGTGGTTTGAGCCCCGGGGGGACTGAAGCTTTCTTT. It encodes CASGLSPGGTEAFF.

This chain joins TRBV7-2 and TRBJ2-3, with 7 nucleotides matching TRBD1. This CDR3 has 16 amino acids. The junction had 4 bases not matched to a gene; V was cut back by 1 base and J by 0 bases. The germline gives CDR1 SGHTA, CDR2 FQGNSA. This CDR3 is CASSLVGDSSTDTQYF. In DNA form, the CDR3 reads TGTGCCAGCAGCTTAGTAGGGGACAGCAGCACAGATACGCAGTATTTT. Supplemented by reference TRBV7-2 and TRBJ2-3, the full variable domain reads GAGVSQSPSNKVTEKGKDVELRCDPISGHTALYWYRQSLGQGLEFLIYFQGNSAPDKSGLPSDRFSAERTGGSVSTLTIQRTQQEDSAVYLCASSLVGDSSTDTQYFGPGTRLTVL.

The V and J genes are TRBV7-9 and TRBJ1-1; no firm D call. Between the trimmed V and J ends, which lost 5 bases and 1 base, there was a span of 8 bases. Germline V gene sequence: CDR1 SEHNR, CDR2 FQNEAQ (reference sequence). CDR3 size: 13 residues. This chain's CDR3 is CASSTPGNTEAFF. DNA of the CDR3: TGTGCCAGCAGCACACCGGGGAACACTGAAGCTTTCTTT.

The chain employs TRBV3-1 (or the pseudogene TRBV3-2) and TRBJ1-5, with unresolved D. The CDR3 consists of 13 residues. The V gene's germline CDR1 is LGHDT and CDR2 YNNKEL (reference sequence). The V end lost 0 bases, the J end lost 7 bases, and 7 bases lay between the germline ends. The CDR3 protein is CASSQDMVQPQHF. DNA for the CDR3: TGTGCCAGCAGCCAAGATATGGTGCAGCCCCAGCATTTT.

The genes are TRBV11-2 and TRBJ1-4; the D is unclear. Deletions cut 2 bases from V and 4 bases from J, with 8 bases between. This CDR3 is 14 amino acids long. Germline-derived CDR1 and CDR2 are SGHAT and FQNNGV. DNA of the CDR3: TGTGCCAGCAGCTTATTCACGGATAATGAAAAACTGTTTTTT. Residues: CASSLFTDNEKLFF.

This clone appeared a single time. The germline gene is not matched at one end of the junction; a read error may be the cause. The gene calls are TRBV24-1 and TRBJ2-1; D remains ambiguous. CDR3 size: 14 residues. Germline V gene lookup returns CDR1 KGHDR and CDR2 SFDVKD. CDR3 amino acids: CATIDGSSYNEQFF. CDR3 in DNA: TGTGCCACCATTGATGGAAGCTCCTACAATGAGCAGTTCTTC.

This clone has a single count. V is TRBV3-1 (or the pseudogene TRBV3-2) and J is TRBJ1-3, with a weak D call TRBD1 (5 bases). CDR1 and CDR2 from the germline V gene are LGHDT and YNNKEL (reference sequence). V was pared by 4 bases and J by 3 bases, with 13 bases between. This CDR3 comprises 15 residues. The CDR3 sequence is CASSLTQAFGNTIYF. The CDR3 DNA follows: TGTGCCAGCAGCCTCACACAGGCTTTTGGAAACACCATATATTTT.

DNA of the CDR3: TGCAGTGCTTTTTACACCGGGGAGCTGTTTTTT. It encodes CSAFYTGELFF. This chain links TRBV20-1 with TRBJ2-2; D gene uncertain. The CDR3 runs to 11 residues. Germline V gene data show CDR1 as DFQATT and CDR2 as SNEGSKA (reference sequence). Trimming removed 5 bases at V and 3 bases at J, with 4 bases between.

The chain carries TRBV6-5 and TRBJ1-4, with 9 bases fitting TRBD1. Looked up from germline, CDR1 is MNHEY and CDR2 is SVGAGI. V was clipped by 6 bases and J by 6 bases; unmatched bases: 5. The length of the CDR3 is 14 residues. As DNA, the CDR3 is TGTGCCAGCAGGGGGACAGGGCCTCATGAAAAACTGTTTTTT. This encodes CASRGTGPHEKLFF.

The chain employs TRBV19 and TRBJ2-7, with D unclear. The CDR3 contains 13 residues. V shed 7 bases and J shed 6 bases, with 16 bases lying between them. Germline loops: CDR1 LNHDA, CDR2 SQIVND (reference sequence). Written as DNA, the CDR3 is TGTGCCAGTACCCTCGATCTCGGTTCCGAGCAGTACTTC. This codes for CASTLDLGSEQYF.

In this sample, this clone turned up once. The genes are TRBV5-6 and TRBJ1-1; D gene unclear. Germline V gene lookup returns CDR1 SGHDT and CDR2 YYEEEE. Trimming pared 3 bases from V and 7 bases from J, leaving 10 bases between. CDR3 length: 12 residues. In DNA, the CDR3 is TGTGCCAGCAGCTACGAGGGAGGTGAAGCTTTCTTT. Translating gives CASSYEGGEAFF.

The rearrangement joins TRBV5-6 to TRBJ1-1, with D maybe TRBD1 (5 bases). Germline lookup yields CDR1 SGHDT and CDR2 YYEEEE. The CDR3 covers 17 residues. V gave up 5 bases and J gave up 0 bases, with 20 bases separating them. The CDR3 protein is CASRLSQTGFMNTEAFF. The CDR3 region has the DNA TGTGCCAGCAGGCTATCGCAAACAGGATTCATGAACACTGAAGCTTTCTTT.

DNA of the CDR3: TGTGCCAGCTCACCCGGGCCGAGGCAGGTCACTGAAGCTTTCTTT. It yields the protein CASSPGPRQVTEAFF. V gene TRBV18 combines with J gene TRBJ1-1; the D is unclear. The V end lost 3 bases, the J end lost 4 bases, and 15 bases lay between the germline ends. The germline V gene encodes CDR1 KGHSH and CDR2 LQKENI. CDR3 length: 15 residues.

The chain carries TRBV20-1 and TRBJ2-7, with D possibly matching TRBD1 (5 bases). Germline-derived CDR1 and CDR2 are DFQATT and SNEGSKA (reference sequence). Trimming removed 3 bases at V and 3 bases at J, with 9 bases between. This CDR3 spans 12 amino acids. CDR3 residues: CSASGANYEQYF. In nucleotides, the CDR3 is TGCAGTGCTAGTGGGGCCAACTACGAGCAGTACTTC.

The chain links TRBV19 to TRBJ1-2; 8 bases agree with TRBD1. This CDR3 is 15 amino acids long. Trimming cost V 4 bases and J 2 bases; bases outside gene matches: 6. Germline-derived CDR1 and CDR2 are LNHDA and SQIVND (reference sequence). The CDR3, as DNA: TGTGCCAGTAGTACTCACAGGGGGATGAACTATGGCTACACCTTC. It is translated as CASSTHRGMNYGYTF.

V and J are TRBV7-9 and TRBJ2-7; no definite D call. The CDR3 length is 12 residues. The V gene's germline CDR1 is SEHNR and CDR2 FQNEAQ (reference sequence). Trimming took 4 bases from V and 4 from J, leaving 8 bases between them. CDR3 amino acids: CASSSMEYEQYF. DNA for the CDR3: TGTGCCAGCAGCTCCATGGAGTACGAGCAGTACTTC.

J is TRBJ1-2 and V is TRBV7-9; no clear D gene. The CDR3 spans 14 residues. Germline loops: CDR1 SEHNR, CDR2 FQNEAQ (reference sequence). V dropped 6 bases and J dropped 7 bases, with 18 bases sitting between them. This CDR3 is CASSPPEGFRGYTF. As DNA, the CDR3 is TGTGCCAGCAGTCCCCCCGAGGGTTTTCGTGGCTACACCTTC.

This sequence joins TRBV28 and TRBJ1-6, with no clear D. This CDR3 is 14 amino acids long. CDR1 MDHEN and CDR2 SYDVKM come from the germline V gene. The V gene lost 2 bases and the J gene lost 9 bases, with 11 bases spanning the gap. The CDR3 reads CASSLHSIFSPLHF. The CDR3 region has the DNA TGTGCCAGCAGTTTACACAGTATATTTTCACCCCTCCACTTT.

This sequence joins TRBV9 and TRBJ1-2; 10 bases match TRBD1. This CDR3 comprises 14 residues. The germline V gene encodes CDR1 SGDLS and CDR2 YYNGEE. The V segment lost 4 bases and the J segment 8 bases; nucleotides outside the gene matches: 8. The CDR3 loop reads CASSRDGQGGGYTF. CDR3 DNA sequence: TGTGCCAGCAGCAGGGACGGACAGGGGGGAGGCTACACCTTC.

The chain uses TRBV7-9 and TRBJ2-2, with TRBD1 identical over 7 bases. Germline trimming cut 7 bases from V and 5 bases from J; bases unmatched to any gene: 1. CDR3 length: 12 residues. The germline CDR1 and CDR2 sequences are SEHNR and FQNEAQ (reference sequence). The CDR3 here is CASNRGTGELFF. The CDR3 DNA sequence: TGTGCCAGCAACAGGGGAACCGGGGAGCTGTTTTTT.

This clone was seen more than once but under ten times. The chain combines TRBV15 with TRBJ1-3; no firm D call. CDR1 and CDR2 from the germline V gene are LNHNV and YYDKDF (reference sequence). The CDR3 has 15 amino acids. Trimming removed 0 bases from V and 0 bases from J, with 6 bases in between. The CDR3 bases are TGTGCCACCAGCAGAGATGGCAGCTCTGGAAACACCATATATTTT. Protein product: CATSRDGSSGNTIYF.

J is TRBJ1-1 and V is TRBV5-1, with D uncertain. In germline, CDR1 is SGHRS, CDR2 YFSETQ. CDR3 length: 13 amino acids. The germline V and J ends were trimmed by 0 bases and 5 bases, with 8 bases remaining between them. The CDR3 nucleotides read TGCGCCAGCAGCTTGGACGGGATTACTGAAGCTTTCTTT. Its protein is CASSLDGITEAFF.

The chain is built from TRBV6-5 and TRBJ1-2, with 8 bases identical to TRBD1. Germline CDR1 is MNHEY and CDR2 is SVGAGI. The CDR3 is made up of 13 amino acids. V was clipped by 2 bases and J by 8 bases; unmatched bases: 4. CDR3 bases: TGTGCCAGCAGTTACGGACAGGGAGAAGGCTACACCTTC. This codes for CASSYGQGEGYTF.

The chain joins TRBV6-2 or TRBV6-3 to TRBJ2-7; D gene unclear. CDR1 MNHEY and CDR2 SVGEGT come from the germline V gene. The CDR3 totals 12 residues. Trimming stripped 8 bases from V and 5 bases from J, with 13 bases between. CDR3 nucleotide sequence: TGTGCCAGCGGTTTGTTACGGGACGAGCAGTACTTC. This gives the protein CASGLLRDEQYF.

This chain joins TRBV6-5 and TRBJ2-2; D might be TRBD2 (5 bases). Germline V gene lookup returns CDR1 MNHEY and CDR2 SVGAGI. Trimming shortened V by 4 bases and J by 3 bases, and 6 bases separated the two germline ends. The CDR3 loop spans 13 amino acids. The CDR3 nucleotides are TGTGCCAGCAGTTGGACTCACACCGGGGAGCTGTTTTTT. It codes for CASSWTHTGELFF.

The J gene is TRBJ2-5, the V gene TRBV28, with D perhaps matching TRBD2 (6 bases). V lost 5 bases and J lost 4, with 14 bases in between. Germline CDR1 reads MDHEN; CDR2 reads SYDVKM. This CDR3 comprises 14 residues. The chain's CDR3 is CASSPTWGVETQYF. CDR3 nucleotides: TGTGCCAGCAGTCCAACTTGGGGGGTAGAGACCCAGTACTTC.

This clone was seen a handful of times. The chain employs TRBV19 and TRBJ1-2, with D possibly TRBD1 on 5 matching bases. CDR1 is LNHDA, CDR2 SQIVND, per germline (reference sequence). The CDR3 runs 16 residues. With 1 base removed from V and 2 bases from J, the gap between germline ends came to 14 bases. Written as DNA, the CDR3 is TGTGCCAGTAGTATAGGAGGGGCAGGACAAAACTATGGCTACACCTTC. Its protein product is CASSIGGAGQNYGYTF.

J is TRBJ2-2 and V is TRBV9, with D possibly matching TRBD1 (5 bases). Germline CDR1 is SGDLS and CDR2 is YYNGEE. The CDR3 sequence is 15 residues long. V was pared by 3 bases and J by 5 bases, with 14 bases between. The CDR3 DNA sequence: TGTGCCAGCAGCGCGGGCGGTTCAGGGACCGGGGAGCTGTTTTTT. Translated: CASSAGGSGTGELFF.

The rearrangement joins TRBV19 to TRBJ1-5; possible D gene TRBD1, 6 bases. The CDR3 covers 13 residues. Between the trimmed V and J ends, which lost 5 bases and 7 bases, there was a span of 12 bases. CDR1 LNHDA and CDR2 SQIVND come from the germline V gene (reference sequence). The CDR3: CASSPNRDQPQHF. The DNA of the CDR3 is TGTGCCAGTAGTCCGAACAGGGACCAGCCCCAGCATTTT.